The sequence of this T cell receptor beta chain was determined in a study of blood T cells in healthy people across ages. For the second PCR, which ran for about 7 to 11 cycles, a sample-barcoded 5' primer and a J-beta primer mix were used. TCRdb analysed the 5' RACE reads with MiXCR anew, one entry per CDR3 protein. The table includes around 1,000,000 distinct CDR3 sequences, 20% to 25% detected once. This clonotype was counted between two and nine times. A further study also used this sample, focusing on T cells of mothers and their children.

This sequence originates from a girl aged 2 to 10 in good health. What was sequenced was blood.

CDR3 residues: CASFSTTDTQYF. DNA of the CDR3: TGTGCCAGCTTCTCTACGACAGATACGCAGTATTTT. The chain has TRBV6-2 or TRBV6-3 and TRBJ2-3; D is unclear. The CDR3 is 12 amino acids. Trimming removed 8 bases at V and 3 bases at J, with 9 bases between. Germline V lookup: CDR1 MNHEY, CDR2 SVGEGT.